Listed below are T cell receptor beta chains from one sample, sequenced in a study of blood T cell repertoires in COVID-19. The repertoire was sequenced with immunoSEQ multiplex PCR; TCRdb's copy has only in-frame clones and lacks some. The sample has a few hundred thousand clones, roughly 90% seen once. The sample consisted of PBMCs or T cells enriched from blood (not recorded which). These receptors were collected from a woman aged 40 to 55 who had recovered from COVID-19. Both conserved end residues are part of each CDR3. A D gene is named only where the DNA matches it firmly. Some rows mark clone size as missing; the rest say once, few, many or name a class of expanded clone.

j_call,v_call,d_call,clone_size,cdr3_aa,cdr3_nt
TRBJ1-2,TRBV12-3/TRBV12-4,-,-,CASSRGDGYTF,TGTGCCAGCAGTCGGGGAGATGGCTACACCTTC
TRBJ2-1,TRBV7-9,-,-,CASSPRAGSYNEQFF,TGTGCCAGCAGCCCCCGGGCGGGGTCCTACAATGAGCAGTTCTTC
TRBJ2-3,TRBV7-9,-,-,CASSSRRPSTDTQYF,TGTGCCAGCAGCTCTAGGCGGCCTAGCACAGATACGCAGTATTTT
TRBJ1-6,TRBV30,-,-,CAWAGPGNSPLHF,TGTGCCTGGGCAGGGCCGGGTAATTCACCCCTCCACTTT
TRBJ2-5,TRBV7-6,TRBD2,-,CASSSGLAGPYQETQYF,TGTGCCAGCAGCTCCGGACTAGCGGGCCCCTACCAAGAGACCCAGTACTTC
TRBJ2-1,TRBV12-3/TRBV12-4,-,-,CASSLSNEQFF,TGTGCCAGCAGTTTGAGTAATGAGCAGTTCTTC
TRBJ2-3,TRBV7-3,-,-,CASSPIAGAGDTQYF,TGTGCCAGCAGCCCGATAGCCGGGGCGGGGGATACGCAGTATTTT
TRBJ2-7,TRBV28,TRBD2,-,CASSLLRGGTAAALYEQYF,TGTGCCAGCAGTCTTCTAAGGGGAGGGACGGCTGCAGCTCTCTACGAGCAGTACTTC
TRBJ1-6,TRBV11-2,TRBD1,-,CASSTGDRGFSPLHF,TGTGCCAGCAGCACAGGAGACAGGGGGTTTTCACCCCTCCACTTT
TRBJ2-5,TRBV7-9,-,-,CASSHWTAYQETQYF,TGTGCCAGCAGCCATTGGACAGCGTACCAAGAGACCCAGTACTTC
TRBJ2-7,TRBV28,TRBD2,-,CASSLSSGGVPYEQYF,TGTGCCAGCAGTTTATCGAGCGGGGGGGTACCGTACGAGCAGTACTTC
TRBJ1-3,TRBV6-5,TRBD1,-,CASRIQGVAGNTIYF,TGTGCCAGCAGAATTCAGGGGGTTGCTGGAAACACCATATATTTT
TRBJ2-7,TRBV7-6,TRBD1,-,CASSSLDRGYEQYF,TGTGCCAGCAGCTCGCTTGACAGGGGCTACGAGCAGTACTTC
TRBJ1-1,TRBV20-1,-,-,CSALGATEAFF,TGCAGTGCTCTGGGGGCCACTGAAGCTTTCTTT
TRBJ1-4,TRBV27,-,once,CASSFAWRGGEKLFF,TGTGCCAGCAGTTTTGCGTGGAGGGGAGGGGAAAAACTGTTTTTT
TRBJ2-3,TRBV3-1/TRBV3-2,-,-,CASSRELVQGTQYF,TGTGCCAGCAGCCGCGAACTAGTTCAAGGTACGCAGTATTTT
TRBJ2-3,TRBV7-9,TRBD2,-,CASSSGLEDTQYF,TGTGCCAGCAGCTCGGGACTAGAGGATACGCAGTATTTT
TRBJ2-1,TRBV11-1,-,once,CASSLSTGSSYNEQFF,TGTGCCAGCAGCTTATCAACCGGGAGCTCCTACAATGAGCAGTTCTTC
TRBJ2-1,TRBV7-2,TRBD2,once,CASSLVGGGNYNEQFF,TGTGCCAGCAGCTTAGTTGGGGGGGGAAACTACAATGAGCAGTTCTTC
TRBJ2-7,TRBV6-6,TRBD2,-,CASSNGLAYEQYF,TGTGCCAGCAGTAACGGACTAGCCTACGAGCAGTACTTC
TRBJ2-7,TRBV6-5,-,-,CASTPQGLSSYEQYF,TGTGCCAGCACCCCCCAGGGACTGAGCTCCTACGAGCAGTACTTC
TRBJ1-2,TRBV30,-,-,CAWSTGHRLSYTF,TGTGCCTGGAGTACGGGACATAGATTAAGCTACACCTTC
TRBJ2-3,TRBV2,TRBD2,-,CASSLAGGWSDTQYF,TGTGCCAGCAGTCTAGCGGGGGGGTGGTCAGATACGCAGTATTTT
TRBJ1-3,TRBV12-3/TRBV12-4,-,-,CASSARGNTIYF,TGTGCCAGCAGTGCGCGTGGAAACACCATATATTTT
TRBJ1-2,TRBV29-1,-,few,CSVVGQSGNYGYTF,TGCAGCGTTGTAGGTCAGTCAGGGAACTATGGCTACACCTTC
TRBJ2-4,TRBV6-5,-,-,CASSYGGLAKNIQYF,TGTGCCAGCAGTTACGGCGGTCTAGCCAAAAACATTCAGTACTTC
TRBJ1-1,TRBV28,-,-,CASSLLADLTEAFF,TGTGCCAGCAGTTTATTGGCGGACTTGACTGAAGCTTTCTTT
TRBJ2-7,TRBV7-3,TRBD2,-,CASSLTGSSGGYEQYF,TGTGCCAGCAGCTTAACGGGTTCTAGCGGGGGTTACGAGCAGTACTTC
TRBJ1-2,TRBV5-1,-,once,CASSLEGRGNYGYTF,TGCGCCAGCAGCTTGGAGGGCAGGGGAAACTATGGCTACACCTTC
TRBJ2-7,TRBV6-2/TRBV6-3,-,-,CASSHSRWRSYEQYF,TGTGCCAGCAGCCATAGCCGATGGAGATCCTACGAGCAGTACTTC
TRBJ2-3,TRBV30,TRBD2,-,CAWSQKGREGLSTDTQYF,TGTGCCTGGAGTCAAAAAGGGCGGGAGGGCCTTAGCACAGATACGCAGTATTTT
TRBJ2-3,TRBV10-1,-,-,CASSVGSDTQYF,TGCGCCAGCAGTGTCGGGTCAGATACGCAGTATTTT
TRBJ2-3,TRBV27,TRBD2,-,CASSPLLAGVADTQYF,TGTGCCAGCAGTCCGCTCCTAGCGGGAGTAGCAGATACGCAGTATTTT
TRBJ2-7,TRBV30,-,once,CAWSVGRDFEQYF,TGTGCCTGGAGTGTAGGGCGGGACTTCGAGCAGTACTTC
TRBJ1-2,TRBV13,-,once,CASRSQTGSYGYTF,TGTGCCAGCAGATCGCAGACGGGGTCGTATGGCTACACCTTC
TRBJ2-7,TRBV7-2,-,-,CASSWGGAYEQYF,TGTGCCAGCAGCTGGGGCGGAGCCTACGAGCAGTACTTC
TRBJ2-7,TRBV11-2,-,-,CASSLGQNEQYF,TGTGCCAGCAGCTTGGGGCAGAACGAGCAGTACTTC
TRBJ1-5,TRBV27,-,-,CASSFSRNQPQHF,TGTGCCAGCAGTTTTAGTCGCAATCAGCCCCAGCATTTT
TRBJ2-2,TRBV7-2,TRBD2,-,CASSTTSGSILGELFF,TGTGCCAGCAGCACGACTAGCGGGAGTATCCTCGGGGAGCTGTTTTTT
TRBJ2-1,TRBV2,-,-,CASSERGGKGALWGNEQFF,TGTGCCAGCAGTGAGAGGGGAGGTAAGGGGGCCCTTTGGGGCAATGAGCAGTTCTTC
TRBJ2-7,TRBV29-1,-,-,CSVGGGERYEQYF,TGCAGCGTTGGTGGGGGCGAGAGGTACGAGCAGTACTTC
TRBJ2-2,TRBV19,TRBD2,-,CASSPLGLASGELFF,TGTGCCAGTAGTCCCCTCGGACTAGCGAGCGGGGAGCTGTTTTTT
TRBJ2-5,TRBV6-2/TRBV6-3,TRBD2,-,CASSYGSGSPETQYF,TGTGCCAGCAGTTACGGTAGCGGGAGTCCCGAGACCCAGTACTTC
TRBJ1-4,TRBV11-2,-,-,CASSLDRNEKLFF,TGTGCCAGCAGCCTCGACAGGAATGAAAAACTGTTTTTT
TRBJ2-2,TRBV7-2,TRBD1,-,CASSLGQGARLTGELFF,TGTGCCAGCAGCCTGGGACAGGGGGCGCGTTTAACCGGGGAGCTGTTTTTT
TRBJ2-1,TRBV2,TRBD1,-,CASSGQGVNEQFF,TGTGCCAGCAGTGGCCAGGGGGTGAATGAGCAGTTCTTC
TRBJ2-2,TRBV2,TRBD1,-,CASSAPGGAPTGELFF,TGTGCCAGCAGTGCACCAGGGGGCGCCCCAACCGGGGAGCTGTTTTTT
TRBJ1-1,TRBV28,-,once,CASSSAAGTEAFF,TGTGCCAGCAGTTCAGCAGCGGGCACTGAAGCTTTCTTT
TRBJ1-5,TRBV11-1,-,few,CASSRGVDQPQHF,TGTGCCAGCAGTCGGGGAGTGGATCAGCCCCAGCATTTT
TRBJ1-2,TRBV28,TRBD1,-,CASSRAGGKDGYTF,TGTGCCAGCAGTCGGGCAGGGGGAAAGGATGGCTACACCTTC
TRBJ2-7,TRBV4-2,TRBD2,many,CASSQDPGAGDEQYF,TGTGCCAGCAGCCAAGATCCCGGGGCGGGGGACGAGCAGTACTTC
TRBJ2-7,TRBV11-1,-,-,CASSLNSAGSYEQYF,TGTGCCAGCAGCTTAAATTCTGCAGGAAGCTACGAGCAGTACTTC
TRBJ1-4,TRBV6-5,TRBD1,-,CTSSPQGNEKLFF,TGTACCAGCAGTCCACAGGGGAATGAAAAACTGTTTTTT
TRBJ2-3,TRBV5-1,-,-,CASSFEGDTDTQYF,TGCGCCAGCAGCTTTGAGGGAGACACAGATACGCAGTATTTT
TRBJ1-2,TRBV6-5,TRBD1,-,CASSYSGQGADYTF,TGTGCCAGCAGTTACTCGGGACAGGGGGCCGACTACACCTTC
TRBJ1-1,TRBV29-1,-,-,CSVGGRAPGMNTEAFF,TGCAGCGTTGGGGGAAGGGCGCCGGGGATGAACACTGAAGCTTTCTTT
TRBJ1-5,TRBV11-2,TRBD1,-,CASSPGTDYSNQPQHF,TGTGCCAGCAGCCCCGGGACAGATTATAGCAATCAGCCCCAGCATTTT
TRBJ2-1,TRBV7-2,-,-,CASSPRANEQFF,TGTGCCAGCAGCCCCAGGGCCAATGAGCAGTTCTTC